This T cell receptor (beta chain) is from a study of control samples from healthy donors and cancer patients. TCRdb's table, derived via immunoSEQ multiplex PCR, lists solely in-frame clones and lacks some. Of 110,000 or so clones listed, 89% were seen once; the top ten hold 30% to 50%. Losses at the gene ends were 4 bases for V and 3 bases for J; bases not matched to a gene: 13. The germline V gene has CDR1 LGHDT and CDR2 YNNKEL (reference sequence). This CDR3 has 17 amino acids. Sequencing input: blood. This TCR came from a man aged 50-60 years in good health. J is TRBJ1-2 and V is TRBV3-1 (or the pseudogene TRBV3-2), with 8 bases lining up with TRBD1. CDR3 protein: CASSPSFRGTGDYGYTF. The CDR3 DNA reads as TGTGCCAGCAGCCCGTCCTTCCGGGGGACAGGAGACTATGGCTACACCTTC.